This TCR beta chain appears in the sequencing data of a study of cytomegalovirus exposure and HLA in healthy donors. This PCR relied on a set of 60 Vbeta primers and 13 Jbeta primers. Method: immunoSEQ multiplex PCR; TCRdb's copy keeps in-frame clones and lacks some. The sample has tens of thousands of clones, 70% seen once. Germline CDR1 reads SEHNR; CDR2 reads FQNEAQ (reference sequence). Trimming took 0 bases from V and 5 from J, leaving 10 bases between them. The CDR3 loop spans 14 amino acids. This clone was recorded a few times. This clonotype was obtained from a woman aged 45-65 years in good health and CMV-seropositive. Sample: PBMCs. The rearrangement links TRBV7-9 to TRBJ1-1, with D possibly being TRBD1 (5 bases). The CDR3 loop is CASSLAGLRTEAFF. CDR3 sequence (DNA): TGTGCCAGCAGCTTAGCGGGGCTGCGGACTGAAGCTTTCTTT.